This T cell receptor (beta chain) originates from a study of T cell responses to AZD1222 COVID-19 vaccine. Study findings and constraints: Baseline testing showed seropositivity in only a handful of AZD1222 recipients. Donors were chiefly white British, with a greater number of females, and clonal diversity was perhaps underestimated. A reported finding is that nearly half of spike-specific TCRs target unmutated variant regions.

Method: immunoSEQ multiplex PCR; TCRdb's copy keeps in-frame clones and lacks some. The table has approximately 85,000 clones, 86% seen once. The germline CDR1 and CDR2 sequences are LNHDA and SQIVND (reference sequence). The length of the CDR3 is 14 residues. Between the trimmed V and J ends, which lost 6 bases and 0 bases, there was a span of 12 bases. As regards this clone: Its antigen is not identified.

V gene TRBV19 combines with J gene TRBJ2-7, with no clear D. The origin of this receptor is an adult in good health. The specimen was peripheral blood, collected on day 0 of AZD1222 vaccination. This chain's CDR3 is CASRRDRLSYEQYF. As DNA, the CDR3 is TGTGCCAGTAGAAGAGACCGACTCTCCTACGAGCAGTACTTC.